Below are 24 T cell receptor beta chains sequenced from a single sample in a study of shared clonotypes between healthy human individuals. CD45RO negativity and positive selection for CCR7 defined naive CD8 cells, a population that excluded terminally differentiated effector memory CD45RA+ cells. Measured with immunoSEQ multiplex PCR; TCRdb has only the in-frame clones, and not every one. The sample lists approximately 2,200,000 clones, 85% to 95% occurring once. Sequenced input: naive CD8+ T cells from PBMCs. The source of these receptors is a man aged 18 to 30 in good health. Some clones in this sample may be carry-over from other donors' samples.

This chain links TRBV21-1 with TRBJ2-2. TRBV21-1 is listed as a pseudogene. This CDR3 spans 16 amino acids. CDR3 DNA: TGTGCCAGCAGCAAAGCAAGGCGCTTTTTGCGCGGGGAGCTGTTTTTT. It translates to CASSKARRFLRGELFF.

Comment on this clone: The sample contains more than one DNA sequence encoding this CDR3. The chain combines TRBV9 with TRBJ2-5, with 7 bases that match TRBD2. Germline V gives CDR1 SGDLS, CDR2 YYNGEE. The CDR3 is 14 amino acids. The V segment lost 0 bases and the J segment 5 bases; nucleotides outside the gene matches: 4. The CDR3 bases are TGTGCCAGCAGCGTAGGACTAGCAGGGGAGACCCAGTACTTC. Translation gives CASSVGLAGETQYF.

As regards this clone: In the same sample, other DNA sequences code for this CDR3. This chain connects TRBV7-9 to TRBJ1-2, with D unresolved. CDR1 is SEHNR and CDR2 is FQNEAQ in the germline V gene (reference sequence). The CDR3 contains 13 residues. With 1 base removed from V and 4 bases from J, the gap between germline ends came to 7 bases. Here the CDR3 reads CASSLGGFYGYTF. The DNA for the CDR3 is TGTGCCAGCAGCTTAGGTGGTTTCTATGGCTACACCTTC. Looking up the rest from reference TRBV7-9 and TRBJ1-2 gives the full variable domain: DTGVSQNPRHKITKRGQNVTFRCDPISEHNRLYWYRQTLGQGPEFLTYFQNEAQLEKSRLLSDRFSAERPKGSFSTLEIQRTEQGDSAMYLCASSLGGFYGYTFGSGTRLTVV.

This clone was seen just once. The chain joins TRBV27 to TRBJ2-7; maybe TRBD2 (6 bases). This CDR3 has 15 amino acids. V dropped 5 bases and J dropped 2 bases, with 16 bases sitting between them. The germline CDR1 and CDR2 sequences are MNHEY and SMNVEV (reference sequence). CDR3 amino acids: CASSPTVEGAYEQYF. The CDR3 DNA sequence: TGTGCCAGCAGTCCCACTGTGGAGGGAGCCTACGAGCAGTACTTC.

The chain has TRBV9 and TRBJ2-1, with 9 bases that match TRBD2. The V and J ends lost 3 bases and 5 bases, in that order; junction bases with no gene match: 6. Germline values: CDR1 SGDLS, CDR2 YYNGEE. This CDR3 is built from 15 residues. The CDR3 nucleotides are TGTGCCAGCAGCGGCCAAACTAGCGGGCACAATGAGCAGTTCTTC. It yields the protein CASSGQTSGHNEQFF. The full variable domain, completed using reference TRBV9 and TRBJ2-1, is DSGVTQTPKHLITATGQRVTLRCSPRSGDLSVYWYQQSLDQGLQFLIQYYNGEERAKGNILERFSAQQFPDLHSELNLSSLELGDSALYFCASSGQTSGHNEQFFGPGTRLTVL.

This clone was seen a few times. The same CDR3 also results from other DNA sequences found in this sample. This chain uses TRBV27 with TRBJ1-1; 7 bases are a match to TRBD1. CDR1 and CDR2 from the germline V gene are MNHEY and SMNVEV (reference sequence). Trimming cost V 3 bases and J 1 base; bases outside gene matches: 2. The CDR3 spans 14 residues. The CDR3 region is CASSFRGSNTEAFF. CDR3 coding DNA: TGTGCCAGCAGTTTCAGGGGGTCGAACACTGAAGCTTTCTTT.

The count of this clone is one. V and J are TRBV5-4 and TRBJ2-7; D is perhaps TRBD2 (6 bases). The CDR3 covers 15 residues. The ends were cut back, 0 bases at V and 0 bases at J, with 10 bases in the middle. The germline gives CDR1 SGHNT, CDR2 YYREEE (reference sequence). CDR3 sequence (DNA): TGTGCCAGCAGCTTGGGGGGGACTGACTCCTACGAGCAGTACTTC. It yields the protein CASSLGGTDSYEQYF.

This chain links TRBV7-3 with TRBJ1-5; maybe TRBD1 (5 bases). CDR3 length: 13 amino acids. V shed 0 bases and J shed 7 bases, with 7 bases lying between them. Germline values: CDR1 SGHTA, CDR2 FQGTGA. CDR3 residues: CASSLTRGQPQHF. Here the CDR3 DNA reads TGTGCCAGCAGCTTAACGCGGGGCCAGCCCCAGCATTTT.

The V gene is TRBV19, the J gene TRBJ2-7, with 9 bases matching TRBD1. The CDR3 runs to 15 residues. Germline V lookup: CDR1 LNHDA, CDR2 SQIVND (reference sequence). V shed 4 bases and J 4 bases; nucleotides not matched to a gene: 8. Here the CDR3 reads CASSTRGQGGYEQYF. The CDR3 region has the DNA TGTGCCAGTAGTACACGGGGACAGGGAGGGTACGAGCAGTACTTC.

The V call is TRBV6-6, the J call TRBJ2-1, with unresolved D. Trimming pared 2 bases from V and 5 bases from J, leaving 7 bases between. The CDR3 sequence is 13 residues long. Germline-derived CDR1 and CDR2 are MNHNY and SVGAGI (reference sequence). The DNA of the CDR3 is TGTGCCAGCAGTTACGTGTGGAACAATGAGCAGTTCTTC. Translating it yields CASSYVWNNEQFF.

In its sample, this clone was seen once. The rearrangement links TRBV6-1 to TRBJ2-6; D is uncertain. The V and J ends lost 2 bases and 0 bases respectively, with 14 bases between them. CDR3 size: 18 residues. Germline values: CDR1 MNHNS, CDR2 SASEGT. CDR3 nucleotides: TGTGCCAGCAGTGAATTCTTAGTGAGGTTCTCTGGGGCCAACGTCCTGACTTTC. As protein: CASSEFLVRFSGANVLTF.

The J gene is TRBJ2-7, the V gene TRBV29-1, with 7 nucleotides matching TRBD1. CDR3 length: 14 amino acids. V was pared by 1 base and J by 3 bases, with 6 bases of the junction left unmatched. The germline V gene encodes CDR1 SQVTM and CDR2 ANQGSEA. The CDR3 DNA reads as TGCAGCGTTGAAGGACAGGGCCGGGACTACGAGCAGTACTTC. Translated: CSVEGQGRDYEQYF.

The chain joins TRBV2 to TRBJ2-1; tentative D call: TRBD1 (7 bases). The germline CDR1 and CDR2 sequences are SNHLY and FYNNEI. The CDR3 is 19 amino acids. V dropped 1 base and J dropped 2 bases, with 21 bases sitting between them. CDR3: CASSEVGLGTESPYNEQFF. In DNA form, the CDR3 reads TGTGCCAGCAGTGAAGTGGGACTTGGGACAGAAAGCCCCTACAATGAGCAGTTCTTC.

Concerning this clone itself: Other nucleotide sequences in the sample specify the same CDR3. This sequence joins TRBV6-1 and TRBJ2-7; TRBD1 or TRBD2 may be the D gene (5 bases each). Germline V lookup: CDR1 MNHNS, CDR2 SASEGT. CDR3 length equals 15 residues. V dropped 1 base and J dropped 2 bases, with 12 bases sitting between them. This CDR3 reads CASSEGLAGTYEQYF. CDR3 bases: TGTGCCAGCAGTGAAGGCCTAGCAGGGACCTACGAGCAGTACTTC.

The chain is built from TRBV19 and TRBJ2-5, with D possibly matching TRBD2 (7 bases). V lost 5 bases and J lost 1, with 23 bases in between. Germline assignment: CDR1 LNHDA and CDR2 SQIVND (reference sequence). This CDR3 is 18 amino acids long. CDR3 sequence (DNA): TGTGCCAGTAGTGCCGGGGGGCGTGGGGGACGTCCCCAAGAGACCCAGTACTTC. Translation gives CASSAGGRGGRPQETQYF. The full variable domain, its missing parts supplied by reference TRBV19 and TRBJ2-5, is DGGITQSPKYLFRKEGQNVTLSCEQNLNHDAMYWYRQDPGQGLRLIYYSQIVNDFQKGDIAEGYSVSREKKESFPLTVTSAQKNPTAFYLCASSAGGRGGRPQETQYFGPGTRLLVL.

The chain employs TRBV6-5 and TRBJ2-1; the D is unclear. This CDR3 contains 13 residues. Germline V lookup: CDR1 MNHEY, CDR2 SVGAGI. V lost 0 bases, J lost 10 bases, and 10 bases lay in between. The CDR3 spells CASSYSIAWEQFF. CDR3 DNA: TGTGCCAGCAGTTACTCGATTGCCTGGGAGCAGTTCTTC.

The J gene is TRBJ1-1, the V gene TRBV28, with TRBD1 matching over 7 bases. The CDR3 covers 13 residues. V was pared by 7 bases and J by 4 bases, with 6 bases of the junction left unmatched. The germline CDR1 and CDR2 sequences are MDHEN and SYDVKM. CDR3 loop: CASMVRGSTEAFF. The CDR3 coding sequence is TGTGCCAGCATGGTCAGGGGGAGCACTGAAGCTTTCTTT.

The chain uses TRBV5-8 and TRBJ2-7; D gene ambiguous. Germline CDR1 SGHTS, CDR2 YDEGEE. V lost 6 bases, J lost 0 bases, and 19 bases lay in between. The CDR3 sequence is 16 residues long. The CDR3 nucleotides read TGTGCCAGCACCACCATTAACGTAGGGCCCTCCTACGAGCAGTACTTC. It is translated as CASTTINVGPSYEQYF.

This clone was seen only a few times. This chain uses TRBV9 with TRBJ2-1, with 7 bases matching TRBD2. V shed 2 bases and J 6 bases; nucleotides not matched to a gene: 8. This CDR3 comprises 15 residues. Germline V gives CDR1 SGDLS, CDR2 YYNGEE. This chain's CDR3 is CASSVGGNGANEQFF. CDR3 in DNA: TGTGCCAGCAGCGTCGGGGGGAACGGCGCCAATGAGCAGTTCTTC.

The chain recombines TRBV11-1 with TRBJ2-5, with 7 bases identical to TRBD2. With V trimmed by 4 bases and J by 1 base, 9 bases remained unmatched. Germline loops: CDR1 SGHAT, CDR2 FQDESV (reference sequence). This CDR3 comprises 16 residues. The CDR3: CASSSLGREFQETQYF. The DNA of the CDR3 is TGTGCCAGCAGCTCACTGGGGCGGGAGTTCCAAGAGACCCAGTACTTC.

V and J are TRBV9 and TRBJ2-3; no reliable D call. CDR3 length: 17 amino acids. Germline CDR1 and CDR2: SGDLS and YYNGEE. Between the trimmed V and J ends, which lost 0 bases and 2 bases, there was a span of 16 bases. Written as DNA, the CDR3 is TGTGCCAGCAGCGTAGCTGAGATGCTGCTTATCACAGATACGCAGTATTTT. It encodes CASSVAEMLLITDTQYF.

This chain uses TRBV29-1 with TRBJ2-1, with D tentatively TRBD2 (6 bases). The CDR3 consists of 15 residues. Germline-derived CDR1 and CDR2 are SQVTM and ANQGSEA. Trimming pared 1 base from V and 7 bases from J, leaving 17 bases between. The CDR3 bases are TGCAGCGTTGAAGTGCCTAGCGAGGGTACGAATGAGCAGTTCTTC. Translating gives CSVEVPSEGTNEQFF.

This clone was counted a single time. The CDR3 reads CASSPQTATGELFF. DNA for the CDR3: TGTGCCAGCAGCCCCCAAACAGCGACGGGGGAGCTGTTTTTT. V usage is TRBV7-2 and J usage is TRBJ2-2, with D unresolved. The CDR3 is 14 amino acids. Germline V lookup: CDR1 SGHTA, CDR2 FQGNSA. V lost 5 bases and J lost 8, with 15 bases in between.

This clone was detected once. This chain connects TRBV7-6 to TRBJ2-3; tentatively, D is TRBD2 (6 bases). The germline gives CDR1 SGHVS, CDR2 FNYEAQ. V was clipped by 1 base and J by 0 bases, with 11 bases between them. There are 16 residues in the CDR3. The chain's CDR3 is CASSLGSGVSTDTQYF. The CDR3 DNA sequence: TGTGCCAGCAGCTTAGGTAGCGGAGTAAGCACAGATACGCAGTATTTT.